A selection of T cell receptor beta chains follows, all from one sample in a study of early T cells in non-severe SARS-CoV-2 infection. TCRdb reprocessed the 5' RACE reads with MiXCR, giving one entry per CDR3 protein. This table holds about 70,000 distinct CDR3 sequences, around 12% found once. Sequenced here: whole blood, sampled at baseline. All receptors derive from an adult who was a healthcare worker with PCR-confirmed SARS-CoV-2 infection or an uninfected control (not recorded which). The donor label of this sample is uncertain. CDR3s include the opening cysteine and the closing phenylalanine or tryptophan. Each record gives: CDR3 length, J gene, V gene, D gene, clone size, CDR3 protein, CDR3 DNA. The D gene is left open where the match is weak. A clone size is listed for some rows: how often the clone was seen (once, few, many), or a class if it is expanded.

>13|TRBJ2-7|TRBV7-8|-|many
CASSLAQGYEQYF
TGTGCCAGCAGCTTAGCCCAGGGCTACGAGCAGTACTTC
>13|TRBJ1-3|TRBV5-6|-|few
CASSFVSGNTIYF
TGTGCCAGCAGCTTCGTCTCTGGAAACACCATATATTTT
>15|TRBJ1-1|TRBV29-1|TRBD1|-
CSAAPGGTGGMWAFF
TGCAGCGCCGCCCCAGGGGGGACAGGGGGTATGTGGGCTTTCTTT
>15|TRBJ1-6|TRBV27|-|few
CASSLYRVSNSPLHF
TGTGCCAGCAGTTTGTACCGGGTCTCTAATTCACCCCTCCACTTT
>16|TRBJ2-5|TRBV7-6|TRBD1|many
CASSLLITGAWETQYF
TGTGCCAGCAGCTTACTGATAACAGGGGCGTGGGAGACCCAGTACTTC
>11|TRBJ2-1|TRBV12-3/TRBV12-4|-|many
CASSLGSEQFF
TGTGCCAGCAGTTTGGGTAGTGAGCAGTTCTTC
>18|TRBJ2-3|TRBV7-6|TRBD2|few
CASSLVFLTSGRTDTQYF
TGTGCCAGCAGCTTAGTGTTTTTAACTAGCGGGAGAACAGATACGCAGTATTTT
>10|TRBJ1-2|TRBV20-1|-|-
CSASYYGYTF
TGCAGTGCTAGTTACTATGGCTACACCTTC
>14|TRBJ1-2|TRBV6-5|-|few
CASRVGLFNYGYTF
TGTGCCAGCAGAGTCGGCCTATTTAACTATGGCTACACCTTC
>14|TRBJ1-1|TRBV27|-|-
CASSLPGATTEAFF
TGTGCCAGCAGCCTCCCAGGGGCAACGACTGAAGCTTTCTTT
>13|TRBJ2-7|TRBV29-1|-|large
CSVVAPPYLEQYF
TGCAGCGTTGTTGCCCCGCCTTATCTCGAGCAGTACTTC
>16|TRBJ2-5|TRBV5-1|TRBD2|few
CASSLGTGLVEETQYF
TGCGCCAGCAGCTTGGGTACCGGACTAGTCGAAGAGACCCAGTACTTC
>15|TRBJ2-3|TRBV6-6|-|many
CASSYRAGNTDTQYF
TGTGCCAGCAGTTACAGGGCAGGGAACACAGATACGCAGTATTTT
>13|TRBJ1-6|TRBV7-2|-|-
CASSPDQRLPLHF
TGTGCCAGCAGCCCCGACCAGAGGTTACCCCTCCACTTT
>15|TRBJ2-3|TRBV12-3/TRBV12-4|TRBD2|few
CASSFLAGGLDTQYF
TGTGCCAGCAGTTTCCTAGCGGGGGGGCTAGATACGCAGTATTTT
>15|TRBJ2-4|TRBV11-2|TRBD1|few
CASSPGQGGGNIQYF
TGTGCCAGCAGCCCAGGACAGGGAGGAGGAAACATTCAGTACTTC
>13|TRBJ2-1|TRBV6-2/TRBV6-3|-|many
CASKGSGGHEQFF
TGTGCCAGCAAGGGGAGTGGCGGTCATGAGCAGTTCTTC
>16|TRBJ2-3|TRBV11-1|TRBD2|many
CASPGTSGRGTDTQYF
TGTGCCAGCCCAGGGACTAGCGGGAGAGGAACAGATACGCAGTATTTT
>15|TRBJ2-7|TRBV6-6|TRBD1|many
CASSSPGQGTYEQYF
TGTGCCAGCAGTTCTCCGGGACAGGGGACCTACGAGCAGTACTTC
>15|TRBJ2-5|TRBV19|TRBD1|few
CASSGGQGAQETQYF
TGTGCCAGTAGCGGTGGACAGGGAGCCCAAGAGACCCAGTACTTC
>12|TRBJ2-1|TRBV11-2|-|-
CASSLGGRVQFF
TGTGCCAGCAGCTTAGGAGGCAGGGTGCAGTTCTTC
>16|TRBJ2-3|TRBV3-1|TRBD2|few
CASSFRRPGGTDTQYF
TGTGCCAGCAGCTTCCGGAGGCCGGGGGGAACAGATACGCAGTATTTT
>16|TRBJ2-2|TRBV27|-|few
CASSWGHPGNTGELFF
TGTGCCAGCAGTTGGGGACACCCTGGGAACACCGGGGAGCTGTTTTTT
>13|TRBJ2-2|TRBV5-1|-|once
CASSQKNTGELFF
TGCGCCAGCAGCCAAAAAAACACCGGGGAGCTGTTTTTT
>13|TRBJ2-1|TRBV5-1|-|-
CASSFGTYNEQFF
TGCGCCAGCAGCTTTGGGACATACAATGAGCAGTTCTTC
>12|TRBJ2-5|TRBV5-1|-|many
CASRQDQETQYF
TGCGCCAGCAGACAGGATCAAGAGACCCAGTACTTC
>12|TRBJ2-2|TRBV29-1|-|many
CSVSKNTGELFF
TGCAGCGTATCGAAGAACACCGGGGAGCTGTTTTTT
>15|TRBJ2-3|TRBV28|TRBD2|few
CASSGLAGDEDTQYF
TGTGCCAGCAGCGGGCTAGCGGGGGATGAAGATACGCAGTATTTT
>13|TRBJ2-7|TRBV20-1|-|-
CSARRDFSDEQYF
TGCAGTGCTAGACGGGACTTTAGCGACGAGCAGTACTTC
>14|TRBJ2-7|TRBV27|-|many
CASSFGGGTYEQYF
TGTGCCAGCAGTTTTGGGGGGGGCACCTACGAGCAGTACTTC
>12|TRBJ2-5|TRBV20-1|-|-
CSAAPLQETQYF
TGCAGTGCTGCCCCCCTCCAAGAGACCCAGTACTTC
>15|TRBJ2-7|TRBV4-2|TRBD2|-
CASGRTSGDTYEQYF
TGTGCCAGTGGGCGGACTAGCGGAGATACCTACGAGCAGTACTTC
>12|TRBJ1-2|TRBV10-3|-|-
CAITQADYGYTF
TGTGCCATCACGCAGGCGGACTATGGCTACACCTTC
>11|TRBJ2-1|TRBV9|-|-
CASSVSNEQFF
TGTGCCAGCAGCGTATCTAATGAGCAGTTCTTC
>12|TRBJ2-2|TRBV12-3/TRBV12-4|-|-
CASSTPTGELFF
TGTGCCAGCAGTACACCCACCGGGGAGCTGTTTTTT
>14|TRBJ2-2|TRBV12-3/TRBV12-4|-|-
CASTPGGGTGELFF
TGTGCCAGCACCCCAGGGGGAGGGACCGGGGAGCTGTTTTTT
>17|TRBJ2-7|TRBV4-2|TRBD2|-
CASSQYGGLAGAYEQYF
TGTGCCAGCAGCCAATACGGAGGACTAGCGGGAGCCTACGAGCAGTACTTC
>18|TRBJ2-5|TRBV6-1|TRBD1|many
CASSDPGTGVLRRETQYF
TGTGCCAGCAGTGACCCCGGGACAGGGGTTTTGCGTAGAGAGACCCAGTACTTC
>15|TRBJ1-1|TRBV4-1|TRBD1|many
CASSQEDRVGTEAFF
TGCGCCAGCAGCCAAGAAGACAGGGTGGGTACTGAAGCTTTCTTT
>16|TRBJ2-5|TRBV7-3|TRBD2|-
CASSPKRTSGAETQYF
TGTGCCAGCAGCCCTAAACGGACTAGCGGGGCAGAGACCCAGTACTTC
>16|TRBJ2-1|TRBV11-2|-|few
CASDDRWGGIPNEQFF
TGTGCCAGCGATGACCGTTGGGGCGGGATTCCAAATGAGCAGTTCTTC
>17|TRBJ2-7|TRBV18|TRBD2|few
CASSPGVSGSRNYEQYF
TGTGCCAGCTCACCGGGCGTTAGCGGGAGTCGTAACTACGAGCAGTACTTC
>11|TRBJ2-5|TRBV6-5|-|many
CASRGPETQYF
TGTGCCAGTCGGGGGCCAGAGACCCAGTACTTC
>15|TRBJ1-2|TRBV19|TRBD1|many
CASSIDRGRAYGYTF
TGTGCCAGTAGTATCGACAGGGGGCGGGCCTATGGCTACACCTTC
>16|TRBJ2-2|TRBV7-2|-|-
CASSLMAATNTGELFF
TGTGCCAGCAGCTTAATGGCAGCGACAAACACCGGGGAGCTGTTTTTT
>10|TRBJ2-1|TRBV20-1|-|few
CSVGTNEQFF
TGCAGTGTAGGCACCAATGAGCAGTTCTTC
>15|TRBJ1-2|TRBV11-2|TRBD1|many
CASSSLAGTGNGYTF
TGTGCCAGCAGCTCCCTAGCCGGGACAGGGAATGGCTACACCTTC
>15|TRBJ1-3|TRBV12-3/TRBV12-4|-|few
CASGRGMLAGNTIYF
TGTGCCAGCGGGCGGGGAATGTTAGCAGGAAACACCATATATTTT
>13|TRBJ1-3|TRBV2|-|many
CARHTQSGNTIYF
TGTGCCAGGCATACTCAGTCCGGAAACACCATATATTTT
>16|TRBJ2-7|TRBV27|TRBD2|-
CASSLEAGGHSAEQYF
TGTGCCAGCAGTTTAGAAGCGGGGGGCCATAGCGCCGAGCAGTACTTC
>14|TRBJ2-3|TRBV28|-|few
CASSYGGSTDTQYF
TGTGCCAGCAGTTATGGAGGTAGCACAGATACGCAGTATTTT
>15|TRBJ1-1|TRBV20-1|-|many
CSARPGATMNTEAFF
TGCAGTGCCCGCCCGGGGGCTACGATGAACACTGAAGCTTTCTTT
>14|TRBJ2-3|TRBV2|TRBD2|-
CASWTSGSTDTQYF
TGTGCCAGTTGGACTAGCGGGAGTACAGATACGCAGTATTTT